Listed below are T cell receptor beta chains from one sample, sequenced in a study of shared clonotypes between healthy human individuals. The repertoire was sequenced with immunoSEQ multiplex PCR; TCRdb's copy has only in-frame clones and lacks some. The data contain approximately 2,300,000 clones, around 92% of them seen just once; the ten biggest clones take up 0.37%. Source material: naive CD4+ T cells from PBMCs. The receptors derive from a man aged 18 to 35 in good health. Some clones in this sample may be carry-over from other donors' samples. CDR3s include the opening cysteine and the closing phenylalanine or tryptophan. The D gene is left open where the match is weak. Clone size is stated in some rows and not others, as once, few, many or a class when expanded.

abundance	len	v_gene	j_gene	d_gene	CDR3nt	CDR3aa
NA	17	TRBV18	TRBJ1-5	NA	TGTGCCAGCTCCTCGGGGGGCTCAGGGAATAGAAATCAGCCCCAGCATTTT	CASSSGGSGNRNQPQHF
NA	13	TRBV5-8	TRBJ2-7	NA	TGTGCCAGCAGCGCGGGTGGGGGTGCGAAGCAGTACTTC	CASSAGGGAKQYF
NA	18	TRBV30	TRBJ1-5	NA	TGTGCCTGGAGTAGGGCAGAACGAACGCCCTATAGCAATCAGCCCCAGCATTTT	CAWSRAERTPYSNQPQHF
NA	16	TRBV19	TRBJ1-3	NA	TGTGCCTCGAGCCGGGACACCAGTTTCTCTGGAAACACCATATATTTT	CASSRDTSFSGNTIYF
NA	13	TRBV10-1	TRBJ2-2	NA	TGCGCCAGCAGATGGAGGGGGGCCGGGGAGCTGTTTTTT	CASRWRGAGELFF
NA	14	TRBV28	TRBJ2-7	TRBD1	TGTGCCAGCGGGGGACAGGGGAGCTCCTACGAGCAGTACTTC	CASGGQGSSYEQYF
NA	14	TRBV27	TRBJ1-2	NA	TGTGCCAGCAGTTTTAGGGGGGGAGCTGATGGCTACACCTTC	CASSFRGGADGYTF
NA	17	TRBV9	TRBJ2-1	TRBD1	TGTGCCAGCAGCGTAGAGCAGGGGGCCCGCCTATCAAATGAGCAGTTCTTC	CASSVEQGARLSNEQFF
NA	16	TRBV10-3	TRBJ2-7	NA	TGTGCCATCAGTGAGACGGGGCCCGGCAGTTCCTACGAGCAGTACTTC	CAISETGPGSSYEQYF
NA	14	TRBV5-1	TRBJ2-7	NA	TGCGCCAGCAGCTTAACGTCTCATATCGTCGAGCAGTACTTC	CASSLTSHIVEQYF
NA	16	TRBV7-2	TRBJ2-3	TRBD2	TGTGCCAGCAGTCCCGGACTAGCGGTAGACACAGATACGCAGTATTTT	CASSPGLAVDTDTQYF
NA	13	TRBV5-5	TRBJ2-2	NA	TGTGCCAGCACCATTAATCGGATCGGGGAGCTGTTTTTT	CASTINRIGELFF
NA	14	TRBV2	TRBJ2-3	NA	TGTGCCAGCAGAGACTTACAGAGCACAGATACGCAGTATTTT	CASRDLQSTDTQYF
NA	14	TRBV2	TRBJ1-1	TRBD1	TGTGCCAGCCGACGGGAGACAGGGGAGCCTGAAGCTTTCTTT	CASRRETGEPEAFF
NA	20	TRBV27	TRBJ1-3	NA	TGTGCCAGCAGCCCTATAGGTTTCGGCGGGGGTTTCTCGGGTGGAAACACCATATATTTT	CASSPIGFGGGFSGGNTIYF
NA	16	TRBV5-4	TRBJ2-3	TRBD2	TGTGCCAGCAGCTCTAGACTAGCGGCGAGCACAGATACGCAGTATTTT	CASSSRLAASTDTQYF
NA	16	TRBV7-9	TRBJ2-7	TRBD1	TGTGCCAGCAGCAGGGACAGGGGGGGAGTCTCCTACGAGCAGTACTTC	CASSRDRGGVSYEQYF
NA	15	TRBV27	TRBJ2-1	NA	TGTGCCAGCAGTTTACTGCAGGTGAGGGCACGGGAGCAGTTCTTC	CASSLLQVRAREQFF
NA	14	TRBV6-5	TRBJ2-7	NA	TGTGCCAGCAGCCCTCTCCTCTCTCCCTACGAGCAGTACTTC	CASSPLLSPYEQYF
NA	13	TRBV18	TRBJ1-1	NA	TGTGCCAGCTCTGAGGGCCAGAACACTGAAGCTTTCTTT	CASSEGQNTEAFF
NA	15	TRBV6-1	TRBJ2-7	TRBD2	TGTGCCAGCAGTGAAGTGGCTAGCGGGAAATACGAGCAGTACTTC	CASSEVASGKYEQYF
NA	12	TRBV6-5	TRBJ2-7	NA	TGTGCCAGCAGTTACATGGACGCCGAGCAGTACTTC	CASSYMDAEQYF
NA	17	TRBV10-1	TRBJ2-2	TRBD2	TGCGCCAGCAGCCAGACTAGCGGGAGGAAAGACACCGGGGAGCTGTTTTTT	CASSQTSGRKDTGELFF
NA	14	TRBV2	TRBJ1-2	NA	TGTGCCAGCAGTGGACCGACAGTCGCTTATGGCTACACCTTC	CASSGPTVAYGYTF
NA	15	TRBV27	TRBJ2-7	TRBD2	TGTGCCAGCAGTCGACTGCCAGCGGGGCCCTACGAGCAGTACTTC	CASSRLPAGPYEQYF
NA	11	TRBV7-8	TRBJ1-1	NA	TGTGCCAGCAGCGCTAACACTGAAGCTTTCTTT	CASSANTEAFF
once	12	TRBV6-5	TRBJ1-6	TRBD1	TGTGCCAGCAGTCCGACAGGGGTACCCCTCCACTTT	CASSPTGVPLHF
NA	13	TRBV28	TRBJ2-7	NA	TGTGCCAGCAGTTTACCCACGCCATACGAGCAGTACTTC	CASSLPTPYEQYF
NA	16	TRBV5-1	TRBJ2-2	NA	TGCGCCAGCAGCTTGGTGCTAGCGCGGCCCACCGGGGAGCTGTTTTTT	CASSLVLARPTGELFF
NA	14	TRBV11-3	TRBJ1-1	NA	TGTGCCAGCAGCTTAGTCGCGGAGAACACTGAAGCTTTCTTT	CASSLVAENTEAFF
NA	14	TRBV5-6	TRBJ2-3	NA	TGTGCCAGCAGCCCCGGGGTGGGTGTAGGCACGCAGTATTTT	CASSPGVGVGTQYF
NA	14	TRBV21-1	TRBJ2-5	NA	TGTGCCAGCAGCAAAGAAGGGAGGTCAGAGACCCAGTACTTC	CASSKEGRSETQYF
NA	15	TRBV4-2	TRBJ1-3	NA	TGTGCCAGCAGCCAAGGGACATTCTTTGGAAACACCATATATTTT	CASSQGTFFGNTIYF
NA	19	TRBV28	TRBJ2-7	TRBD1	TGTGCCAGCAGTTTGTCACGGTCCTCGGGACAGGGGTACCCCTACGAGCAGTACTTC	CASSLSRSSGQGYPYEQYF
NA	16	TRBV5-1	TRBJ2-5	NA	TGCGCCAGCAGCCAAAGCTCCGGGACGGCATCGGAGACCCAGTACTTC	CASSQSSGTASETQYF
NA	16	TRBV2	TRBJ2-7	TRBD2	TGTGCCAGCAGTTCGGCTAGCGGGAGGACCTCCTACGAGCAGTACTTC	CASSSASGRTSYEQYF
NA	14	TRBV6-1	TRBJ2-7	TRBD1	TGTGCCAGCGTACGGGACAGGGGATCCTACGAGCAGTACTTC	CASVRDRGSYEQYF
NA	13	TRBV6-5	TRBJ2-7	TRBD1	TGTGCCAGCAGTGGACGGACAGGGTTAGAGCAGTACTTC	CASSGRTGLEQYF
NA	15	TRBV6-5	TRBJ2-2	NA	TGTGCCAGCAGTTATGGGAGGCCGAACACCGGGGAGCTGTTTTTT	CASSYGRPNTGELFF
NA	12	TRBV6-5	TRBJ2-5	NA	TGTGCCAGCAGGGGGGGTCGGGAGACCCAGTACTTC	CASRGGRETQYF
few	12	TRBV4-2	TRBJ1-1	NA	TGTGCCAGCAGCCAAGATAAGTTTCGAGCTTTCTTT	CASSQDKFRAFF
NA	16	TRBV5-1	TRBJ2-2	TRBD1	TGCGCCAGCAGCCCCCCCGGGACAGGGGTGGCCGGGGAGCTGTTTTTT	CASSPPGTGVAGELFF
NA	19	TRBV7-2	TRBJ2-3	TRBD2	TGTGCCAGCAGCTTAGCGCTGGCAGCCGGGACTAGCAAGGCAGATACGCAGTATTTT	CASSLALAAGTSKADTQYF
NA	19	TRBV29-1	TRBJ2-7	NA	TGCAGCGCCGAACTCACAGGGACCCCCTCGTTAATCCACCTCTGCGAGCAGTACTTC	CSAELTGTPSLIHLCEQYF
NA	12	TRBV6-5	TRBJ2-1	NA	TGTGCCAGCAGTTACGACTCTCATGAGCAGTTCTTC	CASSYDSHEQFF
once	17	TRBV7-9	TRBJ2-2	NA	TGTGCCAGCAGAGCTTTAGGCGGGGCCGCGAACACCGGGGAGCTGTTTTTT	CASRALGGAANTGELFF
NA	14	TRBV5-1	TRBJ1-1	NA	TGCGCCAGCAGCTTGGGGGGGTCGAGCACTGAAGCTTTCTTT	CASSLGGSSTEAFF
NA	15	TRBV11-2	TRBJ1-3	NA	TGTGCCAGCAGTAGCGGTCCCAGCTCTGGAAACACCATATATTTT	CASSSGPSSGNTIYF